This T cell receptor (beta chain) was sequenced for a study of Graves' ophthalmopathy and Graves' hyperthyroidism. General study points: Also, most clonotypes expanded in the thyroid above 0.001 frequency appeared in blood. A model of 13 signatures distinguished ophthalmopathy from stable hyperthyroidism at approximately 90% sensitivity and approximately 81% specificity.

This clonotype occurred many times. Its antigen is undetermined. The junction departs from germline at one end; a sequencing error may be responsible. CDR3 regions of TCR beta were amplified from RNA transcripts. In the first round, RT-PCR was carried out with HTBI primers, and a multiplex PCR formed the second round. In TCRdb, the multiplex PCR reads were re-called with MiXCR into one record per CDR3 protein. The sample has about 210,000 distinct CDR3 sequences, around 28% seen once; the top ten hold over 7.5%. Orbital computed tomography, together with clinical symptoms, serum thyroxine, TRAb and thyroid ultrasound, was used for diagnosis. The CDR3 totals 14 residues. In germline, CDR1 is SSHAT, CDR2 FNYEAQ (reference sequence).

What was sequenced was peripheral blood. The rearrangement joins TRBV7-7 to TRBJ2-5; tentatively, D is TRBD1 or TRBD2 (5 bases each). This sequence was found in a man aged 45 to 65 with Graves' ophthalmopathy. This chain's CDR3 is CASSLTGPGETQYF. In nucleotides, the CDR3 is TGTGCTAGCAGCTTAACGGGGCCCGGGGAGACCCAGTACTTC.